This T cell receptor beta chain was found in a study of STAT5B mutations in CD4+ large granular lymphocyte leukemia. This clone was detected only once. Antigen unknown. Overall study results and limits: The CD4+ versus CD8+ T-LGLL clonality difference may reflect limited sample size. Top patient clones used TRBV06 genes more often: 8/27 versus 2/35 in controls.

Here immunoSEQ multiplex PCR was the method, and the copy in TCRdb shows in-frame clones only, minus some. Counted here are roughly 36,000 clones, about 91% occurring once; the ten biggest clones make up approximately 0.94%. The CDR3 length is 11 residues. The V gene lost 6 bases and the J gene lost 5 bases, with 10 bases spanning the gap. Germline loops: CDR1 GTSNPN, CDR2 SVGIG (reference sequence). The sample was CD4+ T cells from blood buffy coats. The V and J genes are TRBV30 and TRBJ2-5; no reliable D call. This TCR derives from a human donor in good health. CDR3 sequence (DNA): TGTGCCTGTCAACCCCAGGAGACCCAGTACTTC. The encoded protein is CACQPQETQYF.